One sample yielded the 3 T cell receptor beta chains listed below, sequenced in a study of cytomegalovirus exposure and HLA in healthy donors. With 60 Vbeta and 13 Jbeta primers, the PCR was carried out. TCRdb's copy holds only in-frame clones and misses some; the assay was immunoSEQ multiplex PCR. Of approximately 200,000 clones listed, roughly 80% are singletons. Sequencing was performed on PBMCs. These receptor sequences come from a girl aged 5-17 years in good health and CMV-seronegative.

This clone was picked up a small number of times. The chain employs TRBV4-1 and TRBJ1-1; TRBD1 matches 8 bases. This CDR3 has 14 amino acids. In germline, CDR1 is MGHRA, CDR2 YSYEKL. V was clipped by 3 bases and J by 4 bases; unmatched bases: 4. CDR3 in amino acids: CASSQDRVSTEAFF. The CDR3 nucleotides read TGCGCCAGCAGCCAGGACAGGGTAAGCACTGAAGCTTTCTTT.

The genes are TRBV28 and TRBJ1-2; D gene unclear. The CDR3 sequence is 12 residues long. Germline loops: CDR1 MDHEN, CDR2 SYDVKM. Trimming stripped 2 bases from V and 4 bases from J, with 5 bases between. The CDR3 loop is CASSLKAYGYTF. DNA of the CDR3: TGTGCCAGCAGTTTAAAAGCCTATGGCTACACCTTC.

V gene TRBV7-2 combines with J gene TRBJ1-2; possibly TRBD1 for D (5 bases). This CDR3 is 14 amino acids long. Trimming took off 4 bases at V and 2 bases at J, with 11 bases between the two ends. Looked up from germline, CDR1 is SGHTA and CDR2 is FQGNSA. The CDR3 region has the DNA TGTGCCAGCAGCTCCCAGGCAGGGAACTATGGCTACACCTTC. This sequence encodes CASSSQAGNYGYTF. The variable domain in full, completed from reference TRBV7-2 and TRBJ1-2, reads GAGVSQSPSNKVTEKGKDVELRCDPISGHTALYWYRQSLGQGLEFLIYFQGNSAPDKSGLPSDRFSAERTGGSVSTLTIQRTQQEDSAVYLCASSSQAGNYGYTFGSGTRLTVV.